The 10 T cell receptor beta chains presented below share a single source sample, sequenced in a study of T-cell reconstitution after alpha-beta-depleted transplantation in children. Researchers prepared the TCRbeta library using unique molecular identifiers, the study reports. TCRdb re-called the PCR reads through MiXCR, storing one row per CDR3 protein. The sample holds roughly 170,000 distinct CDR3 sequences, about 6.4% seen once. This sample comprised PBMCs from the stem cell graft donor, obtained from the stem cell graft. The source is a human donor who donated a stem cell graft to a child with Wiskott-Aldrich syndrome.

This clonotype was detected many times. This sequence joins TRBV5-1 and TRBJ2-2, with 9 bases aligning to TRBD1. J gave up 4 bases and V 2 bases, and 3 bases lay outside the gene matches. The CDR3 covers 15 residues. CDR1 is SGHRS, CDR2 YFSETQ, per germline. The CDR3 nucleotides are TGCGCCAGCAGCTTAGGGACAGGGATCACCGGGGAGCTGTTTTTT. This sequence encodes CASSLGTGITGELFF.

This clonotype was recorded many times. The genes are TRBV16 and TRBJ1-3; D perhaps matches TRBD1 (6 bases). The CDR3 is made up of 16 amino acids. Trimming shortened V by 2 bases and J by 0 bases, and 11 bases separated the two germline ends. Germline V CDR1 and CDR2: KGHSY, FQNENV. The CDR3 nucleotides are TGTGCCAGCAGCCAAACCGGACAGTACTCTGGAAACACCATATATTTT. It codes for CASSQTGQYSGNTIYF.

A few counts support this clonotype. The CDR3 loop is CSALGGPHTEAFF. The CDR3 DNA follows: TGCAGTGCCCTCGGGGGGCCGCACACTGAAGCTTTCTTT. The genes are TRBV20-1 and TRBJ1-1, with D maybe TRBD1 (6 bases). From germline, CDR1 is DFQATT and CDR2 SNEGSKA (reference sequence). The V end was cut by 6 bases, the J end by 3 bases, with 14 bases between. The CDR3 is 13 amino acids.

This clonotype was seen many times. This chain joins TRBV20-1 and TRBJ1-5; 8 bases are shared with TRBD1. The germline gives CDR1 DFQATT, CDR2 SNEGSKA (reference sequence). V gave up 0 bases and J gave up 4 bases; unmatched junction bases: 2. This CDR3 comprises 14 residues. The CDR3 DNA sequence: TGCAGTGCTAGAGAGGACAGGGTAAATCAGCCCCAGCATTTT. Its translation: CSAREDRVNQPQHF.

In this sample, this clonotype turned up many times. This sequence joins TRBV5-1 and TRBJ1-5; D remains unclear. Per the germline V gene, CDR1 is SGHRS and CDR2 is YFSETQ. Between the trimmed V and J ends, which lost 4 bases and 6 bases, there was a span of 11 bases. This CDR3 contains 13 residues. CDR3 region: CASSLGEGQPQHF. The DNA of the CDR3 is TGCGCCAGCAGCCTGGGCGAGGGTCAGCCCCAGCATTTT.

This clonotype was found a few times. The chain combines TRBV6-5 with TRBJ1-1; D is uncertain. The germline V and J ends were trimmed by 6 bases and 4 bases, with 15 bases remaining between them. Germline assignment: CDR1 MNHEY and CDR2 SVGAGI. This CDR3 has 14 amino acids. CDR3 protein: CASRSPGGGTEAFF. CDR3 DNA: TGTGCCAGCAGGTCCCCGGGAGGAGGCACTGAAGCTTTCTTT.

This clonotype was detected many times. This chain uses TRBV6-1 with TRBJ1-3; D gene ambiguous. The CDR3 extends over 13 amino acids. Germline CDR1 MNHNS, CDR2 SASEGT. The V and J ends lost 4 bases and 4 bases respectively, with 8 bases between them. The CDR3 is CASSGVTGNTIYF. DNA of the CDR3: TGTGCCAGCAGTGGGGTTACGGGAAACACCATATATTTT.

The chain uses TRBV11-3 and TRBJ2-7; D is perhaps TRBD1 (6 bases). The CDR3 covers 17 residues. V was clipped by 6 bases and J by 6 bases, with 27 bases between them. Germline V gene lookup returns CDR1 SGHNT and CDR2 YENEEA. The CDR3 reads CASSRRGIAGNTGEQYF. The DNA of the CDR3 is TGTGCCAGCAGTCGTAGGGGGATTGCGGGTAACACGGGCGAGCAGTACTTC.

The sample holds many counts of this clonotype. The rearrangement links TRBV7-9 to TRBJ2-5, with TRBD2 matching over 12 bases. J gave up 5 bases and V 5 bases, and 6 bases lay outside the gene matches. The CDR3 is made up of 15 amino acids. CDR1 is SEHNR, CDR2 FQNEAQ, per germline (reference sequence). The chain's CDR3 is CASSPSGREEETQYF. In DNA, the CDR3 is TGTGCCAGCAGCCCTAGCGGGAGGGAGGAGGAGACCCAGTACTTC. The whole variable domain, remainder taken from reference TRBV7-9 and TRBJ2-5, is DTGVSQNPRHKITKRGQNVTFRCDPISEHNRLYWYRQTLGQGPEFLTYFQNEAQLEKSRLLSDRFSAERPKGSFSTLEIQRTEQGDSAMYLCASSPSGREEETQYFGPGTRLLVL.

The CDR3 coding sequence is TGTGCCAGCAGCACTGGACAGGGCGCTCAGCCCCAGCATTTT. Its protein product is CASSTGQGAQPQHF. This chain uses TRBV7-8 with TRBJ1-5; the match to TRBD1 covers 8 bases. The V and J ends lost 5 bases and 6 bases, in that order; junction bases with no gene match: 6. The length of the CDR3 is 14 residues. CDR1 is SGHVS and CDR2 is FQNEAQ in the germline V gene.